This TCR beta chain was found in a study of T cell changes during pregnancy in multiple sclerosis. The protocol was immunoSEQ multiplex PCR, while the TCRdb copy is restricted to in-frame clones and leaves out a portion. The repertoire holds under 65,000 clones, with roughly 94% as singletons. The source is a female donor with multiple sclerosis, enrolled in a pregnancy study. The sample here was CD8+ T cells from peripheral blood mononuclear cells, taken after pregnancy.

The CDR3: CASSTSATYEQYF. The CDR3 DNA reads TGTGCCAGTAGTACTAGCGCCACCTACGAGCAGTACTTC. The chain carries TRBV19 and TRBJ2-7; D possibly corresponds to TRBD2 (6 bases). Germline V gene sequence: CDR1 LNHDA, CDR2 SQIVND (reference sequence). The CDR3 loop spans 13 amino acids. Trimming took 4 bases from V and 2 from J, leaving 9 bases between them.